These T cell receptor beta chains were read from a single sample in a study of post-analysis software for immune sequencing data. One entry per CDR3 protein results from TCRdb running MiXCR on the PCR reads. The top ten clones hold 4.6% of a sample with about 820,000 distinct CDR3 sequences, about 53% of them seen once. The sequenced sample consisted of blood. These receptors all stem from a girl aged 5-17 years with multiple sclerosis. CDR3s include the opening cysteine and the closing phenylalanine or tryptophan. Each record gives: CDR3 DNA, CDR3 protein, clone size, J gene, V gene, D gene. The D gene is left open where the match is weak. A clone size is listed for some rows: how often the clone was seen (once, few, many), or a class if it is expanded.

TGTGCCAGCATCCCCCTCCTGGGGACTCTGGGGGCCAACGTCCTGACTTTC CASIPLLGTLGANVLTF . TRBJ2-6 TRBV5-6 .
TGTGCCAGCAGCTTATATCTCAGCGGGGGCTCCTACGAGCAGTACTTC CASSLYLSGGSYEQYF . TRBJ2-7 TRBV7-9 TRBD2
TGTGCCAGCAGCGTAGCCATGGGGGGTCTGCCTAGGGGATTTTACAATGAGCAGTTCTTC CASSVAMGGLPRGFYNEQFF . TRBJ2-1 TRBV9 .
TGCAGTGCTGAAGGGGACTCCTACGAGCAGTACTTC CSAEGDSYEQYF . TRBJ2-7 TRBV20-1 .
TGTGCCAGCAGTTGGGACAGGGAGAACTATGGCTACACCTTC CASSWDRENYGYTF . TRBJ1-2 TRBV6-5 TRBD1
TGCAGTGCTAGCAGTCGGGGGCGGGGGCGAGAGACCCAGTACTTC CSASSRGRGRETQYF few TRBJ2-5 TRBV20-1 .
TGTGCCAGCAGCCCCGCGGCGGGAGGGCGATACAATGAGCAGTTCTTC CASSPAAGGRYNEQFF . TRBJ2-1 TRBV7-9 TRBD2
TGCAGAGTAAGGACAGGGCTCAATGAGCAGTTCTTC CRVRTGLNEQFF few TRBJ2-1 TRBV29-1 TRBD1
TGTGCCATCAGCGAATCTAAGGGGAATGAGCAGTTCTTC CAISESKGNEQFF . TRBJ2-1 TRBV10-3 .
TGTGCCAGCGGACAGGGGGCTGCCTTCGAGCAGTACTTC CASGQGAAFEQYF . TRBJ2-7 TRBV2 TRBD1
TGTGCCAGCAGCTTAAGCTTCGACATTCAGTACTTC CASSLSFDIQYF few TRBJ2-4 TRBV13 .
TGTGCCAGCAGTAGCCGCAGACCAGGGACAGGCGGCTCCTACGAGCAGTACTTC CASSSRRPGTGGSYEQYF few TRBJ2-7 TRBV6-1 TRBD1
TGCGCCAGCAGCTTGGTAGGAGTCTCCCAAGAGACCCAGTACTTC CASSLVGVSQETQYF . TRBJ2-5 TRBV5-1 .
TGCAGCGTCGCGAACACTGAAGCTTTCTTT CSVANTEAFF . TRBJ1-1 TRBV29-1 .